This T cell receptor beta chain was identified during a study of OX40 agonist ivuxolimab in advanced cancers. The table came from immunoSEQ multiplex PCR; TCRdb's copy has only in-frame clones and leaves some out. Of tens of thousands of clones detected, 82% appear once; the ten largest clones hold roughly 0.4%. Blood sampling took place at baseline, cycle 4 day 1, and cycle 7 day 1. This sequence originates from an adult with an advanced solid tumor such as melanoma, head and neck, liver or kidney cancer. Specimen: CD4+ or CD8+ T cells sorted from blood, collected in a trial of the OX40 agonist ivuxolimab.

CDR3 loop: CASSLAGQGHGNTIYF. CDR3 sequence (DNA): TGCGCCAGCAGCTTGGCCGGACAGGGCCATGGAAACACCATATATTTT. The V and J genes are TRBV5-1 and TRBJ1-3, with 8 bases aligning to TRBD1. The V gene's germline CDR1 is SGHRS and CDR2 YFSETQ. V shed 0 bases, J shed 3 bases, and the junction held 5 bases outside the gene matches. The CDR3 has 16 amino acids. The complete variable domain, with remaining parts taken from reference TRBV5-1 and TRBJ1-3, reads KAGVTQTPRYLIKTRGQQVTLSCSPISGHRSVSWYQQTPGQGLQFLFEYFSETQRNKGNFPGRFSGRQFSNSRSEMNVSTLELGDSALYLCASSLAGQGHGNTIYFGEGSWLTVV.